This entry concerns a single T cell receptor beta chain. Its target antigen remains unknown. Qualities for individual bases were not recorded, and no much larger clone is one base off. Genomic DNA was used for TRB sequencing, which was performed with the immunoSEQ assay at survey resolution or with the hsTCRB kit. The published analysis was carried out like this. The immunoSEQ software handled initial read processing, and the LymphoSeq R package was used for repertoire analyses. Clonality was computed as 1 minus normalized Shannon entropy; Gini coefficient was also calculated for each TRB dataset. To infer phenotypes in unsorted samples, TRB sequences from sorted subsets of the recipient or donor were mapped onto the unsorted samples of the same recipient. The immuneACCESS repertoire file appears here via TCRdb, limited to in-frame rearrangements. These files lack a portion of the clones; in checked studies, under half of the deficit traces to unresolved V genes, and the cause of the others is not known. The V and J calls and the clone size are those of that table, but D and trimming were determined from the DNA. This sample includes 30,000 or so clones, and none of them was observed just once. The ten largest account for around 3% of the sample.

The data derive from a study of T cells after posttransplantation cyclophosphamide (dated by TCRdb to the mid-2010s). The study in broad terms: Using TRB sequencing, the study followed how the T cell repertoire rebuilt after myeloablative bone marrow transplantation with posttransplantation cyclophosphamide given as GVHD prophylaxis. TRB sequencing was also done on up to roughly 3 additional blood samples from 2 to 5.2 years after transplant in 3 patients, and on pretransplant blood from a handful of patients. Because TRA and TRB clonality correlated tightly in some ten samples, later TCR analyses were limited to TRB. Public TRB sequences were searched against a database of over 3,000 sequences associated with responses to pathogens, tumor antigens, self-antigens and alloantigens. Blood from all 35 or so PTCy patients with 1-year posttransplant specimens was subjected to TRB sequencing. Antigen receptor sequencing was done on samples from 35 PTCy-treated patients and from approximately 17 related bone marrow donors of those patients. Findings and caveats that apply to the study as a whole: Across some 45 patients, TRB clonality was highly associated with recipient CMV seropositivity and CMV reactivation, and PTCy diversity was similar to diversity in CNI/methotrexate controls. The TRB repertoires of T cells infiltrating skin or the GI tract showed only limited overlap with the TRB repertoires found in blood. Donor-recipient similarity was low at 1-2 months but rose over the first year, and later blood repertoires were often dominated by donor CD8+ memory clones.

Peripheral blood samples were provided by related bone marrow donors on the day of marrow donation. Mononuclear cells from peripheral blood and bone marrow were separated by Ficoll-Hypaque density centrifugation and then cryopreserved. CDR1 and CDR2 are drawn from the germline V gene: LGHNA, YNFKEQ. Counted from cysteine to phenylalanine, this CDR3 has 14 amino acids. Solely the CDR3 DNA is kept, with 42 bases framed from the first base. V is reduced by 4 bases and J by 3 bases, leaving a spacing of 12 bases between them. This sequence originates from a woman aged 60-70 years in good health, CMV-negative, and a related stem cell transplant donor. Sequencing was performed on PBMCs. This chain joins TRBV4-2 to TRBJ2-5; tentative D gene TRBD2, with 5 bases matching. The nucleotides read TGTGCCAGCAGCCGAGGTAGCGAGAAAGAGACCCAGTACTTC. The translation is CASSRGSEKETQYF.